A single sample is the source of the 28 T cell receptor beta chains below, sequenced in a study of blood T cell repertoires in COVID-19 (dated by TCRdb to the early 2020s). The library was prepared using the immunoSEQ multiplex PCR assay. TCRdb obtained this table from immuneACCESS and retained in-frame rearrangements with V and J assigned. These tables miss some clones; where compared with another copy, unresolved V genes account for less than half of the shortfall, and the remainder is unexplained. Recorded for this sample are more than 150,000 clones; around 90% of them occurred a single time. Of the sample, under 0.65% falls within the top ten clones. The source material was peripheral blood. Every receptor here comes from a man between 60 and 75 years old with COVID-19, enrolled during active disease.

The CDR3 nucleotides are TGTGCCAGCAGAGCACCCGGGACTAGCGGGGGGGCCTTCAATGAGCAGTTCTTC. Translating gives CASRAPGTSGGAFNEQFF. J is TRBJ2-1 and V is TRBV28; 16 bases fit TRBD2. Germline V gives CDR1 MDHEN, CDR2 SYDVKM. V lost 6 bases and J lost 6; bases outside the gene matches: 11. The CDR3 is made up of 18 amino acids. The whole variable domain, filled in from reference TRBV28 and TRBJ2-1, reads DVKVTQSSRYLVKRTGEKVFLECVQDMDHENMFWYRQDPGLGLRLIYFSYDVKMKEKGDIPEGYSVSREKKERFSLILESASTNQTSMYLCASRAPGTSGGAFNEQFFGPGTRLTVL.

The rearrangement links TRBV28 to TRBJ2-3; D remains ambiguous. V gave up 6 bases and J gave up 0 bases, with 4 bases separating them. Germline-derived CDR1 and CDR2 are MDHEN and SYDVKM. The CDR3 length is 12 residues. The DNA of the CDR3 is TGTGCCAGCAGAACTAGCACAGATACGCAGTATTTT. Its translation: CASRTSTDTQYF. Full variable domain (missing parts from reference TRBV28 and TRBJ2-3): DVKVTQSSRYLVKRTGEKVFLECVQDMDHENMFWYRQDPGLGLRLIYFSYDVKMKEKGDIPEGYSVSREKKERFSLILESASTNQTSMYLCASRTSTDTQYFGPGTRLTVL.

The chain is built from TRBV28 and TRBJ1-6; 11 nucleotides match TRBD1. CDR3 length: 14 amino acids. Germline V lookup: CDR1 MDHEN, CDR2 SYDVKM. Germline trimming cut 2 bases from V and 14 bases from J; bases unmatched to any gene: 5. The CDR3 is CASSLQDRGLTLHF. The CDR3 DNA sequence: TGTGCCAGCAGTTTACAGGACAGGGGGCTCACCCTCCACTTT.

J is TRBJ2-3 and V is TRBV7-3; 12 nucleotides line up with TRBD2. The CDR3 extends over 17 amino acids. V lost 2 bases, J lost 1 base, and 4 bases stayed unmatched. Germline V gene data show CDR1 as SGHTA and CDR2 as FQGTGA. CDR3 nucleotide sequence: TGTGCCAGCAGCTTAGCTCGGACTAGCGGGGGCACAGATACGCAGTATTTT. Translating it yields CASSLARTSGGTDTQYF.

The chain has TRBV10-3 and TRBJ1-3; no definite D call. V gave up 8 bases and J gave up 2 bases, with 7 bases separating them. This CDR3 region has 12 residues. Per germline, CDR1 ENHRY and CDR2 SYGVKD. CDR3 loop: CAISEAGNTIYF. CDR3 nucleotides: TGTGCCATCTCGGAGGCTGGAAACACCATATATTTT.

Here the CDR3 DNA reads TGTGCCAGCAGAGATACAGGGGGGAACTATGGCTACACCTTC. Its protein is CASRDTGGNYGYTF. The chain combines TRBV6-4 with TRBJ1-2, with 8 bases matching TRBD1. V trimming: 6 bases; J trimming: 2 bases; junction bases outside the gene matches: 5. The length of the CDR3 is 14 residues. The germline V gene has CDR1 MRHNA and CDR2 SNTAGT.

This clone was seen more than once but under ten times. The chain carries TRBV24-1 and TRBJ2-2; 8 bases line up with TRBD1. The CDR3 is 15 amino acids. After removal of 4 bases from V and 3 bases from J, the junction contained 3 bases not matched to a gene. Germline V gene data show CDR1 as KGHDR and CDR2 as SFDVKD. CDR3 protein: CATSDSDRDTGELFF. The CDR3 DNA reads as TGTGCCACCAGTGACTCGGACAGGGACACCGGGGAGCTGTTTTTT.

The rearrangement joins TRBV27 to TRBJ1-4; D possibly corresponds to TRBD1 (5 bases). Germline assignment: CDR1 MNHEY and CDR2 SMNVEV (reference sequence). V lost 3 bases to trimming and J lost 7 bases, with 12 bases between them. The length of the CDR3 is 14 residues. The CDR3 nucleotides are TGTGCCAGCAGTTTGTCGGGGGTTCGTGAAAAACTGTTTTTT. It translates to CASSLSGVREKLFF.

This clone was detected once. The V and J genes are TRBV7-9 and TRBJ2-3, with TRBD1 identical over 9 bases. The V and J ends lost 4 bases and 5 bases, in that order; junction bases with no gene match: 10. This CDR3 has 16 amino acids. Germline CDR1 SEHNR, CDR2 FQNEAQ (reference sequence). In DNA, the CDR3 is TGTGCCAGCAGCTACAGTATGGGACAGGGAGTAGATACGCAGTATTTT. It specifies CASSYSMGQGVDTQYF.

The chain couples TRBV7-2 to TRBJ1-3, with no clear D. Germline CDR1 reads SGHTA; CDR2 reads FQGNSA. This CDR3 comprises 15 residues. The ends were cut back, 6 bases at V and 4 bases at J, with 16 bases in the middle. The CDR3 region is CASSFTSGIGNTIYF. CDR3 sequence (DNA): TGTGCCAGCAGTTTTACCTCGGGGATAGGAAACACCATATATTTT.

This clone was seen just once. The chain carries TRBV14 and TRBJ2-7; no reliable D call. The CDR3 is 12 amino acids. V lost 3 bases to trimming and J lost 3 bases, with 6 bases between them. Germline CDR1 is SGHDN and CDR2 is FVKESK. CDR3 DNA sequence: TGTGCCAGCAGCCACACGGTCTACGAGCAGTACTTC. Protein sequence: CASSHTVYEQYF.

The chain joins TRBV4-3 to TRBJ2-3, with D maybe TRBD2 (5 bases). Trimming took off 4 bases at V and 2 bases at J, with 13 bases between the two ends. The CDR3 is 15 residues long. Germline CDR1 reads LGHNA; CDR2 reads YSLEER. The CDR3, as DNA: TGCGCCAGCAGCCGTGTAACGGGGATCACAGATACGCAGTATTTT. Its protein product is CASSRVTGITDTQYF.

The chain employs TRBV19 and TRBJ1-6; possible D gene TRBD1, 6 bases. CDR1 is LNHDA and CDR2 is SQIVND in the germline V gene (reference sequence). The length of the CDR3 is 15 residues. Trimming removed 4 bases at V and 7 bases at J, with 14 bases between. CDR3: CASSTGTQVNSPLHF. In DNA, the CDR3 is TGTGCCAGTAGTACTGGGACACAAGTAAATTCACCCCTCCACTTT.

The genes are TRBV28 and TRBJ1-2; D perhaps matches TRBD1 (5 bases). Trimming cost V 3 bases and J 8 bases, with 22 bases left between them. This CDR3 spans 16 amino acids. Germline V gene lookup returns CDR1 MDHEN and CDR2 SYDVKM. CDR3 nucleotide sequence: TGTGCCAGCAGTTTTCTTGCCCAACAGCGGGGGAAAGGCTACACCTTC. Amino acids: CASSFLAQQRGKGYTF.

The chain uses TRBV27 and TRBJ1-1; TRBD1 is a possible D gene (5 bases). The CDR3 has 13 residues. Germline CDR1 is MNHEY and CDR2 is SMNVEV (reference sequence). Between the trimmed V and J ends, which lost 2 bases and 6 bases, there was a span of 10 bases. The CDR3 DNA is TGTGCCAGCAGTTTACAGGGAATTTCTGAAGCTTTCTTT. Translating it yields CASSLQGISEAFF.

This chain connects TRBV7-3 to TRBJ2-1, with a weak D call TRBD2 (6 bases). The CDR3 has 15 amino acids. Trimming pared 5 bases from V and 12 bases from J, leaving 23 bases between. Germline lookup yields CDR1 SGHTA and CDR2 FQGTGA. For the CDR3, the DNA is TGTGCCAGCAGCCTGTGGGGGGACTCCGGGCAATCGCAGTTCTTC. Protein: CASSLWGDSGQSQFF.

The rearrangement links TRBV19 to TRBJ2-7; weak D call: TRBD1 (7 bases). In germline, CDR1 is LNHDA, CDR2 SQIVND (reference sequence). Trimming took off 6 bases at V and 2 bases at J, with 17 bases between the two ends. The CDR3 extends over 15 amino acids. DNA of the CDR3: TGTGCCAGTAGACAGAGGGGCAGGGGGGCCTACGAGCAGTACTTC. Translated: CASRQRGRGAYEQYF.

This clone appeared a few times. The chain couples TRBV5-6 to TRBJ1-6; TRBD1 might be the D (5 bases). V dropped 0 bases and J dropped 9 bases, with 13 bases sitting between them. The CDR3 spans 15 residues. Germline V gene data show CDR1 as SGHDT and CDR2 as YYEEEE. The CDR3 loop is CASSLEGRVVSPLHF. DNA of the CDR3: TGTGCCAGCAGCTTGGAAGGCAGGGTGGTTTCACCCCTCCACTTT.

The sample holds a few counts of this clone. This chain joins TRBV5-4 and TRBJ1-6; 11 nucleotides align to TRBD1. Germline-derived CDR1 and CDR2 are SGHNT and YYREEE (reference sequence). Germline trimming cut 5 bases from V and 8 bases from J; bases unmatched to any gene: 9. The CDR3 extends over 16 amino acids. The CDR3 DNA reads TGTGCCAGCAGGGATACCGGACAGGGGGCTTATTCACCCCTCCACTTT. As protein: CASRDTGQGAYSPLHF. The variable domain in full, completed from reference TRBV5-4 and TRBJ1-6, reads ETGVTQSPTHLIKTRGQQVTLRCSSQSGHNTVSWYQQALGQGPQFIFQYYREEENGRGNFPPRFSGLQFPNYSSELNVNALELDDSALYLCASRDTGQGAYSPLHFGNGTRLTVT.

This clone was observed a handful of times. The chain couples TRBV9 to TRBJ1-2; 10 bases line up with TRBD1. The CDR3 consists of 19 residues. Trimming at V came to 4 bases and at J to 4 bases, leaving 19 bases not matched to a gene. Germline V gives CDR1 SGDLS, CDR2 YYNGEE. The chain's CDR3 is CASSPPPYNRDRGSYGYTF. The CDR3 nucleotides read TGTGCCAGCAGCCCACCTCCCTATAACCGGGACAGGGGTAGCTATGGCTACACCTTC.

The chain employs TRBV5-6 and TRBJ1-1; the D is unclear. Germline CDR1 SGHDT, CDR2 YYEEEE. Deletions cut 4 bases from V and 3 bases from J, with 16 bases between. The CDR3 sequence is 15 residues long. CDR3: CASSRDQQRYTEAFF. The CDR3 region has the DNA TGTGCCAGCAGCAGAGACCAACAGCGGTACACTGAAGCTTTCTTT. Variable domain in full (rest from reference TRBV5-6 and TRBJ1-1): DAGVTQSPTHLIKTRGQQVTLRCSPKSGHDTVSWYQQALGQGPQFIFQYYEEEERQRGNFPDRFSGHQFPNYSSELNVNALLLGDSALYLCASSRDQQRYTEAFFGQGTRLTVV.

The rearrangement joins TRBV2 to TRBJ1-5; D might be TRBD1 (5 bases). Germline loops: CDR1 SNHLY, CDR2 FYNNEI. CDR3 size: 15 residues. The germline V and J ends were trimmed by 3 bases and 0 bases, with 9 bases remaining between them. The CDR3 sequence is CASSDRQGSNQPQHF. The CDR3 bases are TGTGCCAGCAGTGATCGGCAGGGTAGCAATCAGCCCCAGCATTTT.

The chain combines TRBV5-5 with TRBJ1-3, with D possibly matching TRBD1 (5 bases). V lost 2 bases to trimming and J lost 3 bases, with 15 bases between them. CDR1 is SGHKS, CDR2 YYEKEE, per germline (reference sequence). This CDR3 contains 16 residues. DNA for the CDR3: TGTGCCAGCAGCTTTGCAGGGTGGCTCGGTGGAAACACCATATATTTT. Translated: CASSFAGWLGGNTIYF.

V gene TRBV27 combines with J gene TRBJ2-3, with 10 nucleotides matching TRBD2. The CDR3 covers 15 residues. From germline, CDR1 is MNHEY and CDR2 SMNVEV (reference sequence). V trimming: 6 bases; J trimming: 2 bases; junction bases outside the gene matches: 5. The CDR3, as DNA: TGTGCCAGCAGACCTAGCGGGGGTCCCACAGATACGCAGTATTTT. This gives the protein CASRPSGGPTDTQYF.

The rearrangement uses TRBV18 and TRBJ1-1; tentatively, D is TRBD1 (6 bases). Germline CDR1 KGHSH, CDR2 LQKENI. The length of the CDR3 is 16 residues. V lost 2 bases and J lost 7, with 20 bases in between. CDR3 protein: CASSPNTQTGGGEAFF. DNA of the CDR3: TGTGCCAGCTCACCAAATACACAGACAGGCGGGGGTGAAGCTTTCTTT. The whole variable domain, remainder taken from reference TRBV18 and TRBJ1-1, is NAGVMQNPRHLVRRRGQEARLRCSPMKGHSHVYWYRQLPEEGLKFMVYLQKENIIDESGMPKERFSAEFPKEGPSILRIQQVVRGDSAAYFCASSPNTQTGGGEAFFGQGTRLTVV.

The rearrangement links TRBV10-3 to TRBJ1-3; TRBD1 matches 7 bases. J was trimmed by 8 bases and V by 6 bases; bases with no gene match: 7. CDR1 and CDR2 (germline): ENHRY, SYGVKD. The CDR3 length is 13 residues. CDR3 DNA: TGTGCCATCAGGGGGACAGTGGTAGACACCATATATTTT. Protein sequence: CAIRGTVVDTIYF.

The chain has TRBV18 and TRBJ1-5; 11 positions agree with TRBD1. V dropped 5 bases and J dropped 0; count of bases not matched to a gene: 3. Germline CDR1 KGHSH, CDR2 LQKENI. The CDR3 extends over 16 amino acids. CDR3 region: CASSLGTGGSNQPQHF. The CDR3 DNA reads TGTGCCAGCTCATTGGGGACAGGGGGTAGCAATCAGCCCCAGCATTTT.

V gene TRBV30 combines with J gene TRBJ1-4; D unresolved. Germline V gives CDR1 GTSNPN, CDR2 SVGIG (reference sequence). Trimming cost V 3 bases and J 4 bases, with 6 bases left between them. The CDR3 length is 12 residues. The CDR3, as DNA: TGTGCCTGGAGACTGGTTAATGAAAAACTGTTTTTT. It encodes CAWRLVNEKLFF.